The 17 T cell receptor beta chains reported below all come from one sample, sequenced in a study of blood T cell repertoires in COVID-19. Repertoires were generated with immunoSEQ multiplex PCR, while TCRdb's copy carries only in-frame clones and drops some. The table records about 120,000 clones, 65% to 85% of them present only once. Sequenced material: peripheral blood. These TCRs come from a woman aged 70 to 79 with acute or convalescent COVID-19.

V is TRBV11-2 and J is TRBJ1-6, with D possibly being TRBD1 (5 bases). V lost 1 base and J lost 7, with 11 bases in between. Germline V gene lookup returns CDR1 SGHAT and CDR2 FQNNGV. The CDR3 extends over 15 amino acids. CDR3 loop: CASSLGPRGNSPLHF. As DNA, the CDR3 is TGTGCCAGCAGCTTAGGACCTAGGGGAAATTCACCCCTCCACTTT. Full variable domain (rest looked up from reference TRBV11-2 and TRBJ1-6): EAGVAQSPRYKIIEKRQSVAFWCNPISGHATLYWYQQILGQGPKLLIQFQNNGVVDDSQLPKDRFSAERLKGVDSTLKIQPAKLEDSAVYLCASSLGPRGNSPLHFGNGTRLTVT.

V gene TRBV19 combines with J gene TRBJ1-5, with D maybe TRBD1 (6 bases). This CDR3 has 15 amino acids. From germline, CDR1 is LNHDA and CDR2 SQIVND (reference sequence). V was cut by 7 bases and J by 3 bases, with 16 bases left in between. The CDR3 coding sequence is TGTGCCAGTACCTGGGGGCAGATTAACAATCAGCCCCAGCATTTT. It translates to CASTWGQINNQPQHF.

The chain has TRBV5-8 and TRBJ1-1; D is unresolved. The V gene lost 4 bases and the J gene lost 0 bases, with 13 bases spanning the gap. The CDR3 extends over 15 amino acids. Germline V gives CDR1 SGHTS, CDR2 YDEGEE. In nucleotides, the CDR3 is TGTGCCAGCAGCCCACGGGTTTCCATGAACACTGAAGCTTTCTTT. Encoded protein: CASSPRVSMNTEAFF.

This clone was observed a single time. J is TRBJ2-3 and V is TRBV7-9; maybe TRBD2 (6 bases). Germline V gene data show CDR1 as SEHNR and CDR2 as FQNEAQ (reference sequence). Trimming took 1 base from V and 6 from J, leaving 20 bases between them. The CDR3 extends over 17 amino acids. Written as DNA, the CDR3 is TGTGCCAGCAGCTTAGGAGGAGGGAAAGGAAACTCCGATACGCAGTATTTT. Amino acid sequence: CASSLGGGKGNSDTQYF.

The chain carries TRBV5-4 and TRBJ1-6; 7 bases are a match to TRBD1. There are 15 residues in the CDR3. Germline V gene data show CDR1 as SGHNT and CDR2 as YYREEE (reference sequence). V lost 3 bases, J lost 9 bases, and 9 bases stayed unmatched. The CDR3 coding sequence is TGTGCCAGCAGCTCGGTGACAGGGTCGGGTTCACCCCTCCACTTT. It specifies CASSSVTGSGSPLHF.

Of note for this clone: The junction departs from the called germline gene at one end, perhaps through a read error. This chain connects TRBV6-5 to TRBJ1-1; TRBD1 agrees at 9 bases. The length of the CDR3 is 11 residues. The germline CDR1 and CDR2 sequences are MNHEY and SVGAGI. The CDR3: CASSYRDRAIF. The DNA for the CDR3 is TGTGCCAGCAGTTACCGGGACAGGGCAATCTTT.

This clone appeared a few times. This sequence joins TRBV28 and TRBJ1-4, with a tentative D call TRBD1 (5 bases). This CDR3 is 16 amino acids long. V was clipped by 5 bases and J by 6 bases, with 19 bases between them. Germline CDR1 is MDHEN and CDR2 is SYDVKM. DNA of the CDR3: TGTGCCAGCAGTGGGACCATTGGGCCGGGAGATGAAAAACTGTTTTTT. This sequence encodes CASSGTIGPGDEKLFF.

This clone has only a few counts. The rearrangement uses TRBV5-6 and TRBJ1-3, with a possible D match to TRBD1 (5 bases). Trimming stripped 6 bases from V and 0 bases from J, with 10 bases between. The germline gives CDR1 SGHDT, CDR2 YYEEEE. The CDR3 runs 14 residues. CDR3 protein: CASKTAHSGNTIYF. DNA of the CDR3: TGTGCCAGCAAGACAGCCCACTCTGGAAACACCATATATTTT.

This clone appeared a few times. The V gene is TRBV6-5, the J gene TRBJ2-1, with 10 bases fitting TRBD2. The CDR3 extends over 16 amino acids. V gave up 0 bases and J gave up 9 bases; unmatched junction bases: 8. Germline assignment: CDR1 MNHEY and CDR2 SVGAGI. The CDR3 protein is CASSYSLAGGESEQFF. CDR3 coding DNA: TGTGCCAGCAGTTACTCGTTAGCGGGGGGAGAGAGTGAGCAGTTCTTC.

The rearrangement links TRBV5-4 to TRBJ2-2; TRBD2 might be the D (6 bases). V dropped 4 bases and J dropped 6 bases, with 16 bases sitting between them. CDR3 size: 15 residues. The germline gives CDR1 SGHNT, CDR2 YYREEE (reference sequence). As DNA, the CDR3 is TGTGCCAGCAGCGCGGGACTTGCCCAGGCCGGGGAGCTGTTTTTT. This sequence encodes CASSAGLAQAGELFF.

Comment on this clone: At one boundary the junction diverges from the germline segment, which might be a read error. The chain carries TRBV2 and TRBJ1-2; weak D call: TRBD1 (6 bases). The CDR3 spans 13 residues. Germline values: CDR1 SNHLY, CDR2 FYNNEI. The CDR3 DNA sequence: TGTGCCAGCAGTGAAGCTCTCGCGACAGGCGCCGACTTC. Translated: CASSEALATGADF. Based on the CDR3 plus reference TRBV2 and TRBJ1-2, the full variable domain is EPEVTQTPSHQVTQMGQEVILRCVPISNHLYFYWYRQILGQKVEFLVSFYNNEISEKSEIFDDQFSVERPDGSNFTLKIRSTKLEDSAMYFCASSEALATGADFGSGTRLTVV.

In nucleotides, the CDR3 is TGTGCCAGCAGCTCGACTAGCGGGAGCCCCCGCGCGAACACCGGGGAGCTGTTTTTT. Translated, it gives CASSSTSGSPRANTGELFF. The chain employs TRBV11-3 and TRBJ2-2, with 12 positions matching TRBD2. The CDR3 has 19 residues. CDR1 is SGHNT, CDR2 YENEEA, per germline. With V trimmed by 4 bases and J by 0 bases, 9 bases remained unmatched.

This clone was detected only once. The V call is TRBV6-2 or TRBV6-3, the J call TRBJ2-7, with 8 bases lining up with TRBD2. This CDR3 is 18 amino acids long. V lost 5 bases and J lost 4; bases outside the gene matches: 19. The germline V gene has CDR1 MNHEY and CDR2 SVGEGT. This CDR3 reads CASSPTPRGAGVAYEQYF. The CDR3 DNA reads TGTGCCAGCAGTCCCACCCCCCGGGGAGCGGGAGTGGCTTACGAGCAGTACTTC.

This clone was found a few times. This rearrangement joins TRBV10-1 to TRBJ2-4, with 10 bases matching TRBD2. Germline V gives CDR1 WNHNN, CDR2 SYGVQD (reference sequence). V gave up 6 bases and J gave up 5 bases; unmatched junction bases: 4. This CDR3 region has 14 residues. As DNA, the CDR3 is TGCGCCAGCAGGGGGACTAGCGATGAAAACATTCAGTACTTC. Its translation is CASRGTSDENIQYF.

CDR3 sequence reads: CASSLPQGGYTF. DNA for the CDR3: TGTGCCAGCAGCTTACCCCAGGGGGGCTACACCTTC. The chain recombines TRBV7-8 with TRBJ1-2; possible D gene TRBD1, 6 bases. Trimming pared 2 bases from V and 8 bases from J, leaving 9 bases between. This CDR3 has 12 amino acids. Germline CDR1 reads SGHVS; CDR2 reads FQNEAQ.

The rearrangement uses TRBV11-2 and TRBJ1-4; D is uncertain. The germline V and J ends were trimmed by 1 base and 12 bases, with 9 bases remaining between them. This CDR3 has 12 amino acids. Germline CDR1 is SGHAT and CDR2 is FQNNGV. The CDR3 here is CASSLVAGELFF. As DNA, the CDR3 is TGTGCCAGCAGCTTAGTTGCAGGTGAACTGTTTTTT.

This rearrangement joins TRBV15 to TRBJ1-4; no firm D call. Germline values: CDR1 LNHNV, CDR2 YYDKDF (reference sequence). This CDR3 is built from 16 residues. With 8 bases removed from V and 5 bases from J, the gap between germline ends came to 21 bases. The CDR3 DNA sequence: TGTGCCACCGGTCTTTCGATCGCTGAGGGAAATGAAAAACTGTTTTTT. This translates into CATGLSIAEGNEKLFF.